This T cell receptor beta chain comes out of a study of technical replicates of blood from a handful of donors. Produced via immunoSEQ multiplex PCR; TCRdb's table is partial and in-frame only. The table lists 85,000 to 100,000 clones, 95% of them singletons. A single count supports this clone. A junction boundary mismatches the germline segment, possibly from a read error. The CDR3 sequence is 14 residues long. Looked up from germline, CDR1 is SGHNT and CDR2 is YYREEE (reference sequence). Sequencing was performed on T cells isolated from PBMCs. This receptor was obtained from a human donor in good health. The genes are TRBV5-4 and TRBJ2-7; 7 positions match TRBD2. The DNA for the CDR3 is TGTGCCAGCAGCGCCTACGGGAGGCCCTACGAGTTAAACTTC. Residues: CASSAYGRPYELNF.